These 29 T cell receptor beta chains came from one sample sequenced in a study of shared clonotypes between healthy human individuals (TCRdb year 2020). The library relied on the immunoSEQ multiplex PCR assay. The clones in this table, taken by TCRdb from immuneACCESS, are in-frame only. Not every clone is retained; where verified, under half of the shortfall comes from an unresolved V gene, and the cause of the rest is unknown. Here the sample has more than 550,000 clones; roughly 87% occur a single time. The ten largest clones take up more than 30% of the sample. Sequenced: memory CD8+ T cells from PBMCs. The cell subset or site tag for this specimen amounts to: CD45RO+ cells pooled with CCR7-negative TemRA cells. These TCRs come from a man younger than 30 in good health. Some clones in this sample may be carry-over from other donors' samples.

The CDR3 is CAISEGETQYF. The CDR3, as DNA: TGTGCCATCAGTGAAGGAGAGACCCAGTACTTC. V is TRBV10-3 and J is TRBJ2-5; unclear D gene. The CDR3 length is 11 residues. CDR1 and CDR2 from the germline V gene are ENHRY and SYGVKD. V was shortened by 3 bases and J by 4 bases, with 3 bases between the two germline ends.

V usage is TRBV27 and J usage is TRBJ2-1; TRBD2 agrees at 14 bases. Looked up from germline, CDR1 is MNHEY and CDR2 is SMNVEV (reference sequence). The trim removed 10 bases at V and 8 bases at J, leaving 1 base unmatched. This CDR3 comprises 12 residues. CDR3 region: CATGLAGDEQFF. The CDR3 region has the DNA TGTGCCACGGGACTAGCGGGGGATGAGCAGTTCTTC.

The chain carries TRBV5-6 and TRBJ1-2, with 7 positions matching TRBD1. Germline CDR1 SGHDT, CDR2 YYEEEE. The CDR3 spans 15 residues. V lost 4 bases to trimming and J lost 4 bases; unmatched junction nucleotides: 10. The CDR3 nucleotides read TGTGCCAGCAGCCCTTTTGGGACAGCCTTCTATGGCTACACCTTC. It translates to CASSPFGTAFYGYTF. Full variable domain (missing parts from reference TRBV5-6 and TRBJ1-2): DAGVTQSPTHLIKTRGQQVTLRCSPKSGHDTVSWYQQALGQGPQFIFQYYEEEERQRGNFPDRFSGHQFPNYSSELNVNALLLGDSALYLCASSPFGTAFYGYTFGSGTRLTVV.

This rearrangement joins TRBV13 to TRBJ2-7; TRBD2 aligns across 8 bases. Losses at the gene ends were 4 bases for V and 4 bases for J; bases not matched to a gene: 6. Germline CDR1 and CDR2: PRHDT and FYEKMQ (reference sequence). This CDR3 contains 14 residues. In DNA, the CDR3 is TGTGCCAGCAGCTCCCGGGAGGGGTGGTACGAGCAGTACTTC. Translated, it gives CASSSREGWYEQYF.

The chain has TRBV11-2 and TRBJ1-5; D gene unclear. Trimming shortened V by 0 bases and J by 5 bases, and 11 bases separated the two germline ends. CDR3 length equals 15 residues. Germline V gives CDR1 SGHAT, CDR2 FQNNGV. The CDR3 here is CASSLEFGSYQPQHF. The CDR3, as DNA: TGTGCCAGCAGCTTAGAGTTTGGCTCCTATCAGCCCCAGCATTTT.

This sequence joins TRBV29-1 and TRBJ2-3; TRBD1 aligns across 9 bases. This CDR3 has 12 amino acids. Germline CDR1 and CDR2: SQVTM and ANQGSEA. CDR3 nucleotides: TGCGCTGGGACAGGGATGACAGATACGCAGTATTTT. This encodes CAGTGMTDTQYF.

The chain is built from TRBV4-1 and TRBJ1-5; no clear D. The CDR3 covers 13 residues. Germline loops: CDR1 MGHRA, CDR2 YSYEKL. Trimming left V 1 base short and J 6 bases short, with 7 bases between. Here the CDR3 DNA reads TGCGCCAGCAGCCAAGTTGATCTTCAGCCCCAGCATTTT. Translation gives CASSQVDLQPQHF.

The J gene is TRBJ1-4, the V gene TRBV5-1; no clear D gene. V was pared by 0 bases and J by 3 bases, with 12 bases between. Germline V gene data show CDR1 as SGHRS and CDR2 as YFSETQ. The CDR3 sequence is 16 residues long. As DNA, the CDR3 is TGCGCCAGCAGCTTGGTCGTGGCAGCCCCTAATGAAAAACTGTTTTTT. Translated, it gives CASSLVVAAPNEKLFF.

The chain combines TRBV5-1 with TRBJ2-1, with 11 bases aligning to TRBD2. With V trimmed by 4 bases and J by 4 bases, 10 bases remained unmatched. The CDR3 spans 17 residues. Germline values: CDR1 SGHRS, CDR2 YFSETQ. The CDR3 DNA is TGCGCCAGCAGCGGCTGGCTAGCGGGAGGACCATACAATGAGCAGTTCTTC. The encoded protein is CASSGWLAGGPYNEQFF.

The CDR3 DNA follows: TGCGCCAGCAGCCAAGATTCGTTTACTAGCGGGACGGATGAGCAGTTCTTC. This gives the protein CASSQDSFTSGTDEQFF. The chain carries TRBV4-3 and TRBJ2-1; 10 nucleotides agree with TRBD2. The CDR3 contains 17 residues. V shed 0 bases, J shed 8 bases, and the junction held 10 bases outside the gene matches. The V gene's germline CDR1 is LGHNA and CDR2 YSLEER.

The chain has TRBV11-1 and TRBJ2-1, with D perhaps given as TRBD1 or TRBD2 (5 bases each). Germline CDR1 reads SGHAT; CDR2 reads FQDESV (reference sequence). V was shortened by 3 bases and J by 7 bases, with 13 bases between the two germline ends. CDR3 length: 14 amino acids. The CDR3 protein is CASSFMGESNEQFF. The CDR3 region has the DNA TGTGCCAGCAGCTTTATGGGGGAAAGTAATGAGCAGTTCTTC.

V usage is TRBV7-9 and J usage is TRBJ1-3; D not resolved. Trimming cost V 2 bases and J 2 bases, with 10 bases left between them. The CDR3 runs 15 residues. Germline CDR1 is SEHNR and CDR2 is FQNEAQ (reference sequence). The DNA for the CDR3 is TGTGCCAGCAGCTTAATCGGCGGGACTGGAAACACCATATATTTT. Its protein product is CASSLIGGTGNTIYF.

This clone was seen at least ten times. Distinct nucleotide sequences in the sample also encode this CDR3. The chain combines TRBV2 with TRBJ1-1; D possibly corresponds to TRBD1 (5 bases). Trimming cost V 6 bases and J 1 base, with 9 bases left between them. The germline V gene encodes CDR1 SNHLY and CDR2 FYNNEI. The CDR3 totals 13 residues. The CDR3: CASRGTANTEAFF. The DNA of the CDR3 is TGTGCCAGCAGGGGGACGGCGAACACTGAAGCTTTCTTT.

This sequence joins TRBV27 and TRBJ2-1, with D maybe TRBD2 (5 bases). V was clipped by 1 base and J by 9 bases, with 10 bases between them. CDR1 and CDR2 from the germline V gene are MNHEY and SMNVEV (reference sequence). The CDR3 covers 13 residues. As DNA, the CDR3 is TGTGCCAGCAGTTTATGGACTGGATTTGAGCAGTTCTTC. This encodes CASSLWTGFEQFF.

The chain links TRBV11-3 to TRBJ2-1; D is unresolved. Between the trimmed V and J ends, which lost 3 bases and 8 bases, there was a span of 17 bases. The CDR3 totals 15 residues. Per germline, CDR1 SGHNT and CDR2 YENEEA. The CDR3 sequence is CASSLPHKGCDEQFF. The CDR3 region has the DNA TGTGCCAGCAGCTTGCCCCATAAGGGTTGCGATGAGCAGTTCTTC.

The rearrangement uses TRBV4-1 and TRBJ2-2; TRBD2 matches 15 bases. With 4 bases clipped from V and 7 bases from J, the junction kept 4 bases outside the gene matches. The CDR3 is made up of 16 amino acids. CDR1 is MGHRA, CDR2 YSYEKL, per germline. The CDR3 coding sequence is TGCGCCAGCAGCCCCCAGGGACTAGCGGGAGGCGGGGAGCTGTTTTTT. As protein: CASSPQGLAGGGELFF.

This clone came up once. The rearrangement joins TRBV27 to TRBJ2-5; D call uncertain. Trimming left V 4 bases short and J 5 bases short, with 11 bases between. The CDR3 length is 13 residues. The germline CDR1 and CDR2 sequences are MNHEY and SMNVEV (reference sequence). The CDR3 region is CASSSQPLETQYF. CDR3 sequence (DNA): TGTGCCAGCAGTTCTCAACCCCTGGAGACCCAGTACTTC.

V usage is TRBV11-1 and J usage is TRBJ2-1, with 8 bases lining up with TRBD1. The CDR3 is 16 residues long. Germline V gives CDR1 SGHAT, CDR2 FQDESV (reference sequence). V was clipped by 1 base and J by 6 bases; unmatched bases: 8. As DNA, the CDR3 is TGTGCCAGCAGCTTAGAGGCTGGACAGGGAATCAATGAGCAGTTCTTC. This sequence encodes CASSLEAGQGINEQFF.

This chain uses TRBV5-4 with TRBJ2-3; a weak D match, TRBD2 (5 bases). Trimming cost V 3 bases and J 6 bases, with 23 bases left between them. Germline V gene data show CDR1 as SGHNT and CDR2 as YYREEE (reference sequence). The CDR3 runs 17 residues. The CDR3 region has the DNA TGTGCCAGCAGCTCTCCCCAAACCGGGGTCACGAGGGATACGCAGTATTTT. Translated, it gives CASSSPQTGVTRDTQYF. Full variable domain (remainder filled in from reference TRBV5-4 and TRBJ2-3): ETGVTQSPTHLIKTRGQQVTLRCSSQSGHNTVSWYQQALGQGPQFIFQYYREEENGRGNFPPRFSGLQFPNYSSELNVNALELDDSALYLCASSSPQTGVTRDTQYFGPGTRLTVL.

CDR3 protein: CASSGGLAGYNEQFF. CDR3 sequence (DNA): TGTGCCAGTAGTGGGGGACTAGCGGGCTACAATGAGCAGTTCTTC. The chain links TRBV19 to TRBJ2-1; 12 bases fit TRBD2. CDR1 is LNHDA and CDR2 is SQIVND in the germline V gene (reference sequence). This CDR3 comprises 15 residues. V shed 5 bases, J shed 3 bases, and the junction held 2 bases outside the gene matches.

The chain links TRBV30 to TRBJ1-5; D is ambiguous. The CDR3 is 13 amino acids. In germline, CDR1 is GTSNPN, CDR2 SVGIG (reference sequence). V lost 2 bases and J 6 bases, leaving 11 bases between the germline ends. The CDR3 bases are TGTGCCTGGAGTATAACTTGGAGTCAGCCCCAGCATTTT. This gives the protein CAWSITWSQPQHF.

This chain links TRBV4-1 with TRBJ1-2, with TRBD1 as a possible D gene (6 bases). V dropped 2 bases and J dropped 0 bases, with 13 bases sitting between them. The CDR3 runs to 16 residues. Germline V gene lookup returns CDR1 MGHRA and CDR2 YSYEKL. This chain's CDR3 is CASSQPPGQPNYGYTF. The CDR3 coding sequence is TGCGCCAGCAGCCAACCACCCGGACAGCCTAACTATGGCTACACCTTC.

The CDR3 sequence is CASSPYTSRAYNEQFF. CDR3 in DNA: TGTGCCAGTAGTCCATACACCTCCAGGGCCTACAATGAGCAGTTCTTC. The V call is TRBV19, the J call TRBJ2-1, with D perhaps matching TRBD1 (5 bases). The CDR3 extends over 16 amino acids. V shed 5 bases and J shed 2 bases, with 16 bases lying between them. The V gene's germline CDR1 is LNHDA and CDR2 SQIVND (reference sequence).

Concerning this clone itself: Different DNA sequences within this sample yield the same CDR3. The chain recombines TRBV9 with TRBJ2-7; perhaps TRBD2 as D (5 bases). This CDR3 has 13 residues. Germline values: CDR1 SGDLS, CDR2 YYNGEE. The ends were cut back, 0 bases at V and 7 bases at J, with 11 bases in the middle. The CDR3 DNA reads as TGTGCCAGCAGCGTAGGATCCCCGGGGGAGCAGTACTTC. Protein product: CASSVGSPGEQYF.

The chain is built from TRBV6-1 and TRBJ1-5; unclear D gene. The CDR3 loop spans 11 amino acids. The V end was cut by 2 bases, the J end by 6 bases, with 2 bases between. The germline V gene encodes CDR1 MNHNS and CDR2 SASEGT. CDR3 amino acids: CASSELQPQHF. DNA for the CDR3: TGTGCCAGCAGTGAACTTCAGCCCCAGCATTTT.

The V and J genes are TRBV29-1 and TRBJ2-5; tentatively, D is TRBD1 (6 bases). This CDR3 spans 14 amino acids. Germline assignment: CDR1 SQVTM and CDR2 ANQGSEA. V lost 6 bases and J lost 7, with 21 bases in between. The CDR3 reads CSVNRDTDGWTQYF. Written as DNA, the CDR3 is TGCAGCGTGAACCGGGACACCGACGGATGGACCCAGTACTTC. The full variable domain, in which reference TRBV29-1 and TRBJ2-5 provide the parts outside the CDR3, is SAVISQKPSRDICQRGTSLTIQCQVDSQVTMMFWYRQQPGQSLTLIATANQGSEATYESGFVIDKFPISRPNLTFSTLTVSNMSPEDSSIYLCSVNRDTDGWTQYFGPGTRLLVL.

The count of this clone is one. Here the CDR3 reads CASRGTGTYGNTIYF. The DNA for the CDR3 is TGTGCCAGCAGGGGCACCGGGACTTATGGAAACACCATATATTTT. The chain is built from TRBV7-9 and TRBJ1-3; D is possibly TRBD1 (5 bases). V was shortened by 6 bases and J by 3 bases, with 15 bases between the two germline ends. This CDR3 is built from 15 residues. Per the germline V gene, CDR1 is SEHNR and CDR2 is FQNEAQ (reference sequence).

The chain links TRBV5-1 to TRBJ2-2; 12 nucleotides align to TRBD2. The CDR3 sequence is 17 residues long. V lost 4 bases and J lost 5; bases outside the gene matches: 9. Germline CDR1 and CDR2: SGHRS and YFSETQ. DNA for the CDR3: TGCGCCAGCAGCCCGCTAGCGGGAGGGCCGTATACCGGGGAGCTGTTTTTT. It encodes CASSPLAGGPYTGELFF.

With regard to this clone: Other DNA sequences from this sample encode an identical CDR3 as well. The V and J genes are TRBV28 and TRBJ2-7, with D perhaps matching TRBD2 (6 bases). Trimming shortened V by 6 bases and J by 6 bases, and 6 bases separated the two germline ends. CDR1 and CDR2 from the germline V gene are MDHEN and SYDVKM. This CDR3 is built from 10 residues. This CDR3 is CASSGGEQYF. The CDR3 nucleotides are TGTGCCAGCAGCGGGGGCGAGCAGTACTTC.